These T cell receptor beta chains were read from a single sample in a study of T cells in Graves' hyperthyroidism and ophthalmopathy. TCRdb re-called the multiplex PCR reads with MiXCR, one entry per CDR3 protein. The data show some 550,000 distinct CDR3 sequences, 20% seen once. What was sequenced was blood. These receptors all come from a man aged 18 to 29 with Graves' hyperthyroidism. Each CDR3 is given with its conserved first and last residue. D genes are given only for firm matches. Clone size appears in some rows only: once, few, many, or a class for an expanded clone.

CDR3aa: CASSLSRDTLYGYTF
CDR3nt: TGTGCCAGCAGTCTTAGCCGGGACACGTTGTATGGCTACACCTTC
abundance: NA
d_gene: NA
len: 15
v_gene: TRBV12-3/TRBV12-4
j_gene: TRBJ1-2

CDR3aa: CASSPTGSDYGYTF
CDR3nt: TGTGCCAGCAGTCCGACAGGGTCCGACTATGGCTACACCTTC
abundance: many
d_gene: TRBD1
len: 14
v_gene: TRBV28
j_gene: TRBJ1-2

CDR3aa: CAWRGRRVGNTEAFF
CDR3nt: TGTGCCTGGAGGGGCCGAAGAGTGGGGAACACTGAAGCTTTCTTT
abundance: NA
d_gene: NA
len: 15
v_gene: TRBV30
j_gene: TRBJ1-1

CDR3aa: CASSCDWANRAGETQYF
CDR3nt: TGTGCCAGCAGTTGCGATTGGGCTAACAGGGCTGGGGAGACCCAGTACTTC
abundance: many
d_gene: NA
len: 17
v_gene: TRBV6-5
j_gene: TRBJ2-5

CDR3aa: CASSTGTAGNYGYTF
CDR3nt: TGTGCCAGCAGTACCGGGACAGCAGGAAACTATGGCTACACCTTC
abundance: NA
d_gene: TRBD1
len: 15
v_gene: TRBV2
j_gene: TRBJ1-2

CDR3aa: CASSLSWNTGELFF
CDR3nt: TGCGCCAGCAGCTTAAGCTGGAACACCGGGGAGCTGTTTTTT
abundance: NA
d_gene: NA
len: 14
v_gene: TRBV5-1
j_gene: TRBJ2-2

CDR3aa: CASSHVLMDNQPQHF
CDR3nt: TGTGCCAGCAGCCACGTACTCATGGATAATCAGCCCCAGCATTTT
abundance: few
d_gene: NA
len: 15
v_gene: TRBV14
j_gene: TRBJ1-5

CDR3aa: CAISEGYVTEAFF
CDR3nt: TGTGCCATCAGTGAGGGATATGTCACTGAAGCTTTCTTT
abundance: many
d_gene: NA
len: 13
v_gene: TRBV10-3
j_gene: TRBJ1-1

CDR3aa: CASSGTSGVTGELFF
CDR3nt: TGTGCCAGCAGCGGAACTAGCGGGGTCACCGGGGAGCTGTTTTTT
abundance: many
d_gene: TRBD2
len: 15
v_gene: TRBV7-6
j_gene: TRBJ2-2

CDR3aa: CASSSGLGNIQYF
CDR3nt: TGTGCCAGCAGTTCCGGATTGGGAAACATTCAGTACTTC
abundance: NA
d_gene: NA
len: 13
v_gene: TRBV28
j_gene: TRBJ2-4

CDR3aa: CSAEGVMNTEAFF
CDR3nt: TGCAGTGCGGAAGGGGTGATGAACACTGAAGCTTTCTTT
abundance: many
d_gene: NA
len: 13
v_gene: TRBV20-1
j_gene: TRBJ1-1

CDR3aa: CASGNPYEQYF
CDR3nt: TGTGCCAGCGGAAATCCCTACGAGCAGTACTTC
abundance: many
d_gene: NA
len: 11
v_gene: TRBV12-3/TRBV12-4
j_gene: TRBJ2-7

CDR3aa: CASSLNRGYRGYTF
CDR3nt: TGTGCCAGCAGTTTGAACAGGGGCTATCGTGGCTACACCTTC
abundance: many
d_gene: TRBD1
len: 14
v_gene: TRBV12-3/TRBV12-4
j_gene: TRBJ1-2

CDR3aa: CASSSSQLAGVSGELFF
CDR3nt: TGTGCTAGTAGTTCCTCACAGTTAGCGGGGGTGTCCGGGGAGCTGTTTTTT
abundance: many
d_gene: TRBD2
len: 17
v_gene: TRBV12-5
j_gene: TRBJ2-2

CDR3aa: CATSRDTTGGNSPLHF
CDR3nt: TGTGCCACCAGCAGAGATACGACAGGGGGTAATTCACCCCTCCACTTT
abundance: NA
d_gene: TRBD1
len: 16
v_gene: TRBV15
j_gene: TRBJ1-6

CDR3aa: CATRTTTTGELFF
CDR3nt: TGTGCCACAAGGACCACTACCACCGGGGAGCTGTTTTTT
abundance: many
d_gene: NA
len: 13
v_gene: TRBV6-4
j_gene: TRBJ2-2

CDR3aa: CASSAWDRDTEAFF
CDR3nt: TGTGCCAGTAGTGCTTGGGACAGGGACACTGAAGCTTTCTTT
abundance: NA
d_gene: TRBD1
len: 14
v_gene: TRBV19
j_gene: TRBJ1-1

CDR3aa: CASSYPPGARGTDTQYF
CDR3nt: TGTGCCAGCAGTTATCCCCCGGGGGCGCGGGGCACAGATACGCAGTATTTT
abundance: many
d_gene: NA
len: 17
v_gene: TRBV6-2/TRBV6-3
j_gene: TRBJ2-3

CDR3aa: CATSDPRNTGELFF
CDR3nt: TGTGCCACCAGTGATCCCAGAAACACCGGGGAGCTGTTTTTT
abundance: few
d_gene: NA
len: 14
v_gene: TRBV24-1
j_gene: TRBJ2-2

CDR3aa: CAISEGSRTETQYF
CDR3nt: TGTGCCATCAGTGAGGGGTCGAGGACGGAGACCCAGTACTTC
abundance: many
d_gene: NA
len: 14
v_gene: TRBV10-3
j_gene: TRBJ2-5

CDR3aa: CASSLATEADEQYF
CDR3nt: TGTGCCAGCAGCTTAGCCACCGAGGCGGACGAGCAGTACTTC
abundance: NA
d_gene: NA
len: 14
v_gene: TRBV7-9
j_gene: TRBJ2-7

CDR3aa: CASSFQGRGQPQHF
CDR3nt: TGTGCCAGCAGTTTTCAGGGGCGCGGACAGCCCCAGCATTTT
abundance: NA
d_gene: NA
len: 14
v_gene: TRBV27
j_gene: TRBJ1-5

CDR3aa: CASNTPTGVNGNTF
CDR3nt: TGTGCCAGCAACACCCCGACGGGGGTGAATGGCAACACCTTC
abundance: NA
d_gene: NA
len: 14
v_gene: TRBV12-3/TRBV12-4
j_gene: TRBJ1-2

CDR3aa: CASSWGLPGTEMNTEAFF
CDR3nt: TGCGCCAGCAGCTGGGGCTTACCGGGAACAGAAATGAACACTGAAGCTTTCTTT
abundance: many
d_gene: NA
len: 18
v_gene: TRBV5-1
j_gene: TRBJ1-1

CDR3aa: CASSRDTNTEAFF
CDR3nt: TGCGCCAGCAGTCGGGACACCAACACTGAAGCTTTCTTT
abundance: many
d_gene: NA
len: 13
v_gene: TRBV5-1
j_gene: TRBJ1-1

CDR3aa: CATSVGLAGRYQETQYF
CDR3nt: TGTGCCACCAGTGTTGGACTAGCGGGACGGTACCAAGAGACCCAGTACTTC
abundance: NA
d_gene: TRBD2
len: 17
v_gene: TRBV24-1
j_gene: TRBJ2-5

CDR3aa: CAIRDSGQGAGWTEAFF
CDR3nt: TGTGCCATCAGGGATTCAGGACAGGGGGCAGGGTGGACTGAAGCTTTCTTT
abundance: NA
d_gene: TRBD1
len: 17
v_gene: TRBV10-3
j_gene: TRBJ1-1

CDR3aa: CASSYGVYNSPLHF
CDR3nt: TGTGCCAGCAGTTACGGAGTTTATAATTCACCCCTCCACTTT
abundance: many
d_gene: NA
len: 14
v_gene: TRBV6-5
j_gene: TRBJ1-6

CDR3aa: CASSVAGTTNTEAFF
CDR3nt: TGTGCCAGCAGCGTAGCTGGGACAACGAACACTGAAGCTTTCTTT
abundance: NA
d_gene: NA
len: 15
v_gene: TRBV9
j_gene: TRBJ1-1

CDR3aa: CATSREGEEGGEQYF
CDR3nt: TGTGCCACCAGCAGAGAAGGGGAGGAGGGTGGCGAGCAGTACTTC
abundance: many
d_gene: NA
len: 15
v_gene: TRBV15
j_gene: TRBJ2-7

CDR3aa: CASSTVPRSVRNTEAFF
CDR3nt: TGTGCCAGCAGTACCGTACCTAGGTCGGTGAGGAACACTGAAGCTTTCTTT
abundance: many
d_gene: NA
len: 17
v_gene: TRBV28
j_gene: TRBJ1-1

CDR3aa: CASRARQGSPQETQYF
CDR3nt: TGTGCCAGCAGGGCCCGACAGGGGAGTCCCCAAGAGACCCAGTACTTC
abundance: many
d_gene: TRBD1
len: 16
v_gene: TRBV6-2/TRBV6-3
j_gene: TRBJ2-5

CDR3aa: CASSIGTVIYEQYF
CDR3nt: TGTGCCAGCAGTATCGGGACAGTGATTTACGAGCAGTACTTC
abundance: many
d_gene: TRBD1
len: 14
v_gene: TRBV28
j_gene: TRBJ2-7

CDR3aa: CASGSGTGTIQPQHF
CDR3nt: TGTGCCAGCGGCTCCGGGACAGGGACAATACAGCCCCAGCATTTT
abundance: many
d_gene: TRBD1
len: 15
v_gene: TRBV12-3/TRBV12-4
j_gene: TRBJ1-5

CDR3aa: CASRATGAVNQPQHF
CDR3nt: TGTGCCAGCAGAGCGACAGGGGCCGTCAATCAGCCCCAGCATTTT
abundance: NA
d_gene: TRBD1
len: 15
v_gene: TRBV6-2/TRBV6-3
j_gene: TRBJ1-5

CDR3aa: CASSYPGRLGETQYF
CDR3nt: TGTGCCAGCAGTTATCCGGGACGTCTTGGAGAGACCCAGTACTTC
abundance: NA
d_gene: NA
len: 15
v_gene: TRBV6-2/TRBV6-3
j_gene: TRBJ2-5

CDR3aa: CASSLIGLAGGKETQYF
CDR3nt: TGTGCCAGCAGTTTAATAGGCCTAGCGGGAGGGAAAGAGACCCAGTACTTC
abundance: NA
d_gene: TRBD2
len: 17
v_gene: TRBV27
j_gene: TRBJ2-5

CDR3aa: CATGVGEGFVNTEAFF
CDR3nt: TGTGCCACGGGGGTGGGTGAGGGGTTCGTGAACACTGAAGCTTTCTTT
abundance: few
d_gene: NA
len: 16
v_gene: TRBV15
j_gene: TRBJ1-1

CDR3aa: CARNGQGRPRPQHF
CDR3nt: TGTGCCAGGAATGGACAGGGGCGCCCGAGGCCCCAGCATTTT
abundance: many
d_gene: TRBD1
len: 14
v_gene: TRBV6-1
j_gene: TRBJ1-5

CDR3aa: CASSFGINYGYTF
CDR3nt: TGTGCCAGCAGCTTCGGGATTAACTATGGCTACACCTTC
abundance: few
d_gene: NA
len: 13
v_gene: TRBV7-9
j_gene: TRBJ1-2

CDR3aa: CASKRGDQETQYF
CDR3nt: TGTGCCAGCAAGCGGGGGGACCAAGAGACCCAGTACTTC
abundance: many
d_gene: TRBD2
len: 13
v_gene: TRBV6-1
j_gene: TRBJ2-5

CDR3aa: CASSPPGQGVLF
CDR3nt: TGTGCCAGCAGCCCACCGGGACAGGGGGTGCTCTTC
abundance: many
d_gene: TRBD1
len: 12
v_gene: TRBV11-2
j_gene: TRBJ1-2

CDR3aa: CASSASTGLPSYEQYF
CDR3nt: TGTGCCAGCAGCGCCTCGACAGGGTTACCCTCGTACGAGCAGTACTTC
abundance: NA
d_gene: TRBD1
len: 16
v_gene: TRBV7-8
j_gene: TRBJ2-7

CDR3aa: CASSGGPLIEQYF
CDR3nt: TGTGCCAGCAGTGGCGGACCCTTGATCGAGCAGTACTTC
abundance: many
d_gene: NA
len: 13
v_gene: TRBV28
j_gene: TRBJ2-7

CDR3aa: CATSPRQGENQPQHF
CDR3nt: TGTGCCACCAGCCCGCGACAGGGCGAAAATCAGCCCCAGCATTTT
abundance: many
d_gene: TRBD1
len: 15
v_gene: TRBV15
j_gene: TRBJ1-5

CDR3aa: CASMWGTNTEAFF
CDR3nt: TGTGCCAGTATGTGGGGGACGAACACTGAAGCTTTCTTT
abundance: once
d_gene: NA
len: 13
v_gene: TRBV19
j_gene: TRBJ1-1

CDR3aa: CASSELTRGGQPQHF
CDR3nt: TGTGCCAGCAGTGAGTTGACACGGGGCGGTCAGCCCCAGCATTTT
abundance: NA
d_gene: NA
len: 15
v_gene: TRBV10-3
j_gene: TRBJ1-5